A selection of T cell receptor beta chains follows, all from one sample in a study of blood T cell repertoires in COVID-19. Using immunoSEQ multiplex PCR, the repertoire was profiled, and TCRdb retains in-frame clones only, with some absent. The repertoire holds about 160,000 clones, with 80% to 90% as singletons. The sample was peripheral blood. Receptors were obtained from a woman of 80 years or more with acute or convalescent COVID-19. The CDR3 runs from the conserved cysteine through the conserved F or W. Fields, in order: clone size, D gene, V gene, J gene, CDR3 length, CDR3 protein, CDR3 DNA. D genes are given only for firm matches. Clone size, where shown, is once, few, many, or a class for clones that have expanded.

abundance: -
d_gene: -
v_gene: TRBV19
j_gene: TRBJ2-2
len: 16
CDR3aa: CASSGVPVLMTGELFF
CDR3nt: TGTGCCAGTAGTGGAGTGCCGGTTTTAATGACCGGGGAGCTGTTTTTT

abundance: once
d_gene: -
v_gene: TRBV19
j_gene: TRBJ1-6
len: 16
CDR3aa: CASSISGGRVNSPLHF
CDR3nt: TGTGCCAGTAGTATAAGCGGGGGACGGGTGAATTCACCCCTCCACTTT

abundance: -
d_gene: -
v_gene: TRBV5-3
j_gene: TRBJ2-2
len: 21
CDR3aa: CARSLDWPGTPNPSNTGELFF
CDR3nt: TGTGCCAGAAGCTTGGATTGGCCCGGGACTCCGAACCCGTCGAACACCGGGGAGCTGTTTTTT

abundance: -
d_gene: TRBD1
v_gene: TRBV12-3/TRBV12-4
j_gene: TRBJ1-4
len: 13
CDR3aa: CASSRQGSEKLFF
CDR3nt: TGTGCCAGCAGTCGACAGGGTAGCGAAAAACTGTTTTTT

abundance: once
d_gene: -
v_gene: TRBV27
j_gene: TRBJ2-7
len: 12
CDR3aa: CASRAVSYEQYF
CDR3nt: TGTGCCAGCAGGGCAGTCTCCTACGAGCAGTACTTC

abundance: -
d_gene: -
v_gene: TRBV9
j_gene: TRBJ2-2
len: 17
CDR3aa: CASSVVSGFTNTGELFF
CDR3nt: TGTGCCAGCAGCGTAGTGTCGGGATTCACCAACACCGGGGAGCTGTTTTTT

abundance: -
d_gene: -
v_gene: TRBV18
j_gene: TRBJ1-6
len: 17
CDR3aa: CASSPRGASSYNSPLHF
CDR3nt: TGTGCCAGCTCACCACGAGGAGCAAGCTCCTATAATTCACCCCTCCACTTT

abundance: -
d_gene: -
v_gene: TRBV28
j_gene: TRBJ1-2
len: 16
CDR3aa: CASSLWGRGLDYGYTF
CDR3nt: TGTGCCAGCAGTTTATGGGGACGGGGGTTGGATTATGGCTACACCTTC

abundance: -
d_gene: TRBD1
v_gene: TRBV29-1
j_gene: TRBJ1-2
len: 12
CDR3aa: CSVWTGLYGYTF
CDR3nt: TGCAGCGTCTGGACAGGGCTCTATGGCTACACCTTC

abundance: -
d_gene: TRBD2
v_gene: TRBV9
j_gene: TRBJ2-7
len: 13
CDR3aa: CASSVGPSGEQYF
CDR3nt: TGTGCCAGCAGCGTAGGGCCTAGCGGGGAGCAGTACTTC

abundance: few
d_gene: -
v_gene: TRBV9
j_gene: TRBJ1-6
len: 13
CDR3aa: CASSVTWGPPLHF
CDR3nt: TGTGCCAGCAGCGTCACCTGGGGCCCCCCCCTCCACTTT

abundance: -
d_gene: TRBD2
v_gene: TRBV19
j_gene: TRBJ2-1
len: 14
CDR3aa: CASRGAGGYNEQFF
CDR3nt: TGTGCCAGTAGAGGAGCGGGGGGGTACAATGAGCAGTTCTTC

abundance: -
d_gene: TRBD1
v_gene: TRBV6-4
j_gene: TRBJ1-2
len: 15
CDR3aa: CASSDEGAGIYGYTF
CDR3nt: TGTGCCAGCAGTGACGAGGGGGCCGGTATCTATGGCTACACCTTC

abundance: -
d_gene: TRBD1
v_gene: TRBV5-1
j_gene: TRBJ2-7
len: 13
CDR3aa: CASSLTGGYEQYF
CDR3nt: TGCGCCAGCAGCTTAACAGGGGGCTACGAGCAGTACTTC

abundance: -
d_gene: -
v_gene: TRBV18
j_gene: TRBJ2-1
len: 13
CDR3aa: CASSLKSPDEQFF
CDR3nt: TGTGCCAGCTCCCTTAAGAGTCCGGATGAGCAGTTCTTC

abundance: once
d_gene: -
v_gene: TRBV10-3
j_gene: TRBJ2-2
len: 16
CDR3aa: CAISETPRINTGELFF
CDR3nt: TGTGCCATCAGTGAGACACCTAGGATTAACACCGGGGAGCTGTTTTTT

abundance: -
d_gene: TRBD2
v_gene: TRBV12-3/TRBV12-4
j_gene: TRBJ2-3
len: 12
CDR3aa: CASSSPGTSADF
CDR3nt: TGTGCCAGCAGTTCCCCCGGGACTAGCGCCGATTTT

abundance: -
d_gene: TRBD2
v_gene: TRBV4-1
j_gene: TRBJ2-7
len: 17
CDR3aa: CASSRVGGSAGSYEQYF
CDR3nt: TGCGCCAGCAGCCGGGTCGGGGGGTCAGCGGGCTCCTACGAGCAGTACTTC